This T cell receptor beta chain was observed in a study of beta chain features in type 1 diabetes. A remark on this clone: Antigen: not known.

By way of CD45RO/CCR7/CD25/CD127/CD95/CD27, the CD4+ regulatory, stem cell-like memory, central memory and naive cells were sorted. Overall study findings and caveats: People with Type 1 diabetes carried modestly yet significantly shorter TCRB CDR3s in all four CD4+ subsets.

Trimming took off 4 bases at V and 3 bases at J, with 7 bases between the two ends. From germline, CDR1 is SGHTA and CDR2 FQGNSA. This CDR3 is built from 13 residues. What was sequenced were expressed TCRB transcripts, since all of the isolated RNA had been reverse transcribed. TCRdb's copy holds only in-frame clones and misses some; the assay was immunoSEQ multiplex PCR. The sample holds 95,000 to 150,000 clones, 16% seen once. The chain joins TRBV7-2 to TRBJ1-3; a weak D match, TRBD1 (5 bases). Material: central memory CD4+ T cells from blood. The sequence was obtained from a man in his thirties or forties with type 1 diabetes. CDR3: CASSSDSGNTIYF. In DNA, the CDR3 is TGTGCCAGCAGCTCAGACAGTGGAAACACCATATATTTT.